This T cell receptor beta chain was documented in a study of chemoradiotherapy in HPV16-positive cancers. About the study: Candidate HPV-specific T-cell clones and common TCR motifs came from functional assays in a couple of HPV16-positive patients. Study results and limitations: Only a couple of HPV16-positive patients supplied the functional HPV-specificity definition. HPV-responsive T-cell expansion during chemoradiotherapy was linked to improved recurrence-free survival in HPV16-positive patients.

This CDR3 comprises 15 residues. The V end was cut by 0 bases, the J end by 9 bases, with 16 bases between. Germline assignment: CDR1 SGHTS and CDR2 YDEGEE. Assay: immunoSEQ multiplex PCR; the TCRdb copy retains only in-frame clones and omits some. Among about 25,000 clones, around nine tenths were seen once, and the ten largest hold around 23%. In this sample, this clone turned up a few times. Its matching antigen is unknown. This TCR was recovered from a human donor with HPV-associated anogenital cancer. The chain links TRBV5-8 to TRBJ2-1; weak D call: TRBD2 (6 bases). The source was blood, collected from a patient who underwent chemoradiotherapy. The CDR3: CASSLVGTRPIEQFF. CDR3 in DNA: TGTGCCAGCAGCTTGGTCGGGACTCGGCCCATTGAGCAGTTCTTC.